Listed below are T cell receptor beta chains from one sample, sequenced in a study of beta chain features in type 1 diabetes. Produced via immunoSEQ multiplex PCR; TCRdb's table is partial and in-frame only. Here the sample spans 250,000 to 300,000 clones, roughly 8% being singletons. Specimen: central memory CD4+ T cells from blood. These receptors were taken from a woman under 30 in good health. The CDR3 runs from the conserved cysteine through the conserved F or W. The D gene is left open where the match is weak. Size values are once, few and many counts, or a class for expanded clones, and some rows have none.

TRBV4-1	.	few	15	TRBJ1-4	TGCGCCAGCAGCCAAGATTGGGCAGTTAATGAAAAACTGTTTTTT	CASSQDWAVNEKLFF
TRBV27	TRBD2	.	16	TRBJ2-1	TGTGCCAGCAGTCCCCGACGGACTAGCGGGAACAATGAGCAGTTCTTC	CASSPRRTSGNNEQFF
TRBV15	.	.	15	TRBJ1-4	TGTGCCACCAGCAGACCGGTTGGATATAATGAAAAACTGTTTTTT	CATSRPVGYNEKLFF
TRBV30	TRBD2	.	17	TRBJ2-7	TGTGCCTGGAGTTTATCGGGGACTAGCGGGAGGGCCTTAGGGCAGTACTTC	CAWSLSGTSGRALGQYF
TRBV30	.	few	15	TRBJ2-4	TGTGCCTGGAGTCGTTCCGGACAGTGGGCAAACATTCAGTACTTC	CAWSRSGQWANIQYF
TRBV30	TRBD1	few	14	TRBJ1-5	TGTGCCTGGAGTCCAAGACAGGGAAATCAGCCCCAGCATTTT	CAWSPRQGNQPQHF
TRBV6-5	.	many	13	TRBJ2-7	TGTGCCAGCAGTTACGCGGCCTTGGGCGAGCAGTACTTC	CASSYAALGEQYF
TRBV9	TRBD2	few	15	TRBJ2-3	TGTGCCAGCAGCGTGGGGCTAGCGGGGACAGATACGCAGTATTTT	CASSVGLAGTDTQYF
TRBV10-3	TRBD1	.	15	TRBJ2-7	TGTGCCAGCAGCTCCGACAGGGGAGCAATCTACGAGCAGTACTTC	CASSSDRGAIYEQYF
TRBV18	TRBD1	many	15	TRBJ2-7	TGTGCCAGCTCACCACAGTATGGACAGGGCGACGAGCAGTACTTC	CASSPQYGQGDEQYF
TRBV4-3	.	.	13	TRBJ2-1	TGCGCCAGCAGCCAAGATCTCGGAAGTGAGCAGTTCTTC	CASSQDLGSEQFF
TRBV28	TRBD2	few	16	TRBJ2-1	TGTGCCAGCTCTACCCAAGGACTAGCGGGGTACAATGAGCAGTTCTTC	CASSTQGLAGYNEQFF
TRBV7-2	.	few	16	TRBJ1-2	TGTGCCAGCAGCTACCAACTCCGGACAGTGGACTATGGCTACACCTTC	CASSYQLRTVDYGYTF
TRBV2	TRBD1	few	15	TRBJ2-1	TGTGCCAGCAGAGGACAGGGGGCCAAAACCGGTGAGCAGTTCTTC	CASRGQGAKTGEQFF
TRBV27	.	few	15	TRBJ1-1	TGTGCCAGCAGACCTAACACAGGGAGTAGCACTGAAGCTTTCTTT	CASRPNTGSSTEAFF
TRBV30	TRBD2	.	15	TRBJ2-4	TGTGCCTGGAATCTAGCGGGAGAAACCAAAAACATTCAGTACTTC	CAWNLAGETKNIQYF
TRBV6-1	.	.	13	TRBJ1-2	TGTGCCAGCAGTGTGAGGGGATGGGATGGCTACACCTTC	CASSVRGWDGYTF
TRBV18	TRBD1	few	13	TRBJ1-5	TGTGCCAGCTCACCCGACAGGGGTCAGCCCCAGCATTTT	CASSPDRGQPQHF
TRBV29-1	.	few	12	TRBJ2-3	TGCAGCGAAGGGGAAGGTGGAGATACGCAGTATTTT	CSEGEGGDTQYF
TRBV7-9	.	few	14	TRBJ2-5	TGTGCCAGCAGCATATCAGGGGCGGGGGAGACCCAGTACTTC	CASSISGAGETQYF
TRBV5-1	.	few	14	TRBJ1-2	TGCGCCAGCAGCTTATTAGACGGTTCCTATGGCTACACCTTC	CASSLLDGSYGYTF
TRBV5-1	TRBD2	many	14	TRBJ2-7	TGCGCCAGCAGCTTTAGCGGGAGTTCCTACGAGCAGTACTTC	CASSFSGSSYEQYF
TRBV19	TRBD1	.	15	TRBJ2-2	TGTGCCACCAAGGCCAGGGGGCGCCGGACCGGGGAGCTGTTTTTT	CATKARGRRTGELFF
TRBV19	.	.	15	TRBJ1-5	TGTGCCAGTAGGCCCCGGGACGGAAGCAATCAGCCCCAGCATTTT	CASRPRDGSNQPQHF
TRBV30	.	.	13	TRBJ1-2	TGTGCCTGGACCCCCAGGCTCGGGAAGGGCTACACCTTC	CAWTPRLGKGYTF
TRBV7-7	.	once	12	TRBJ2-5	TGTGCCAGCAGCGTGAGACTAGGAATCCAGTACTTC	CASSVRLGIQYF
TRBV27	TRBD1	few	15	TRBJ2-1	TGTGCCAGCAGTTGGGGGACAGGGGGGTACAATGAGCAGTTCTTC	CASSWGTGGYNEQFF
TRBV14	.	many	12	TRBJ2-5	TGTGCCAGCAGCCGCACCTTGAAGACCCAGTACTTC	CASSRTLKTQYF
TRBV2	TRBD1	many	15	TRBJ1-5	TGTGCCAGCACCGGACAGGGGGCGGTAAATCAGCCCCAGCATTTT	CASTGQGAVNQPQHF
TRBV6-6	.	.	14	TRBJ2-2	TGTGCCAGCATAGGCGGGTTTGGCACCGGGGAGCTGTTTTTT	CASIGGFGTGELFF
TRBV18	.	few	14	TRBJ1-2	TGTGCCAGCTCATCACAGGACAGTTACTATGGCTACACCTTC	CASSSQDSYYGYTF
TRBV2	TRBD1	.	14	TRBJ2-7	TGTGCCAGCAGTCAGGGACAGGGCCCCTACGAGCAGTACTTC	CASSQGQGPYEQYF
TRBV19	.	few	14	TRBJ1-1	TGTGCCAGTAGTCTCCGGGCCGAGAACACTGAAGCTTTCTTT	CASSLRAENTEAFF
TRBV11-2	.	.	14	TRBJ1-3	TGTGCCAGCAGTGGGAAGAGAGCTGGAAACACCATATATTTT	CASSGKRAGNTIYF
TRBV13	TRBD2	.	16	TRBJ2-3	TGTGCCAGCAGCTTACCTCTAGCGGGAGGGGCAGATACGCAGTATTTT	CASSLPLAGGADTQYF
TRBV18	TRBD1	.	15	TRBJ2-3	TGTGCCAGCTCAGGAGGACAGGGGAGCACAGATACGCAGTATTTT	CASSGGQGSTDTQYF
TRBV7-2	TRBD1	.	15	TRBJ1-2	TGTGCCAGCAGCCCTCGACAGGGTCCCAACTATGGCTACACCTTC	CASSPRQGPNYGYTF
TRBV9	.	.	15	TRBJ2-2	TGTGCCAGCAGCGCGTTCGGGGGGCCCACCGGGGAGCTGTTTTTT	CASSAFGGPTGELFF
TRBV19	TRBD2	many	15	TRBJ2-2	TGTGCCAGTAGGAAAGGACTAGCGAACACCGGGGAGCTGTTTTTT	CASRKGLANTGELFF
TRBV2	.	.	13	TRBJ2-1	TGTGCCAGCAGTGTGGAACGATACAATGAGCAGTTCTTC	CASSVERYNEQFF
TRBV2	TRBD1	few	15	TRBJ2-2	TGTGCCAGCAGCGAGTGGGACAGAACGACCGGGGAGCTGTTTTTT	CASSEWDRTTGELFF
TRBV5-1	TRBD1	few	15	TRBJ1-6	TGCGCCAGCAGCTCTATGGGACAGGAGAATTCACCCCTCCACTTT	CASSSMGQENSPLHF
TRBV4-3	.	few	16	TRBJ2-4	TGCGCCAGCAGCCAAGAGCCTAGGCTGGACGTAAACATTCAGTACTTC	CASSQEPRLDVNIQYF
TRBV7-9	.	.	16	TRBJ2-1	TGTGCCAGCAGCCTAAAGGGGACGAAAACTTACAATGAGCAGTTCTTC	CASSLKGTKTYNEQFF
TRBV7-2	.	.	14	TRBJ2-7	TGTGCCAGCAGCTTAAGAAACAGGGATTACGAGCAGTACTTC	CASSLRNRDYEQYF
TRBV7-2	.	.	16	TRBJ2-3	TGTGCCAGCAGCTTAGTGAACCGGGAGTCGGCAGATACGCAGTATTTT	CASSLVNRESADTQYF
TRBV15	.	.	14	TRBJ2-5	TGTGCCACCAGCGGCGGGAACTACCAAGAGACCCAGTACTTC	CATSGGNYQETQYF
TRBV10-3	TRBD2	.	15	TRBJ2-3	TGTGCCATCAGTGAGTCGGAAAGGACTAGCTTCACGCAGTATTTT	CAISESERTSFTQYF
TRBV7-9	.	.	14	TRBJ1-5	TGTGCCAGCAGCTTAGAACTGGTATCTCAGCCCCAGCATTTT	CASSLELVSQPQHF
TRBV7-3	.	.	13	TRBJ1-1	TGTGCCAGCAGCTCGTCGTTACGGACTGAAGCTTTCTTT	CASSSSLRTEAFF
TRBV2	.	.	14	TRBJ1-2	TGTGCCAGCAGTGTCCGACCCGGGGGTGATGGCTACACCTTC	CASSVRPGGDGYTF
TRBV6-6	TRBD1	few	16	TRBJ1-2	TGTGCCAGCAGTGGCGCTGGGCAGGGGGCCTTCGGGGGCTACACCTTC	CASSGAGQGAFGGYTF
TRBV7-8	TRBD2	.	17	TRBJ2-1	TGTGCCAGCAGGCAAGCACCGGGACTAGCGGTTTTTTTGGAGCAGTTCTTC	CASRQAPGLAVFLEQFF
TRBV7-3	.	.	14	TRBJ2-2	TGTGCCAGCAGCTACACGGCTAACACCGGGGAGCTGTTTTTT	CASSYTANTGELFF
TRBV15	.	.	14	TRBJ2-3	TGTGCCACCAGCATCGGGTGGGGGACAGATACGCAGTATTTT	CATSIGWGTDTQYF